This T cell receptor (beta chain) was documented in a study of blood T cell repertoires in COVID-19. Libraries were prepared by immunoSEQ multiplex PCR; TCRdb keeps only in-frame clonotypes and omits some of them. The repertoire holds tens of thousands of clones, with about 90% as singletons. The V and J ends lost 5 bases and 7 bases respectively, with 17 bases between them. CDR1 is MNHNY, CDR2 SVGAGI, per germline (reference sequence). The CDR3 covers 15 residues. The sample comprised peripheral blood. The source of this sequence is a human donor in a cohort sampled during active COVID-19. The V call is TRBV6-6, the J call TRBJ1-4, with D uncertain. The CDR3 region is CASSPWESGGEKLFF. The CDR3 DNA reads as TGTGCCAGCAGTCCCTGGGAGTCGGGAGGTGAAAAACTGTTTTTT.